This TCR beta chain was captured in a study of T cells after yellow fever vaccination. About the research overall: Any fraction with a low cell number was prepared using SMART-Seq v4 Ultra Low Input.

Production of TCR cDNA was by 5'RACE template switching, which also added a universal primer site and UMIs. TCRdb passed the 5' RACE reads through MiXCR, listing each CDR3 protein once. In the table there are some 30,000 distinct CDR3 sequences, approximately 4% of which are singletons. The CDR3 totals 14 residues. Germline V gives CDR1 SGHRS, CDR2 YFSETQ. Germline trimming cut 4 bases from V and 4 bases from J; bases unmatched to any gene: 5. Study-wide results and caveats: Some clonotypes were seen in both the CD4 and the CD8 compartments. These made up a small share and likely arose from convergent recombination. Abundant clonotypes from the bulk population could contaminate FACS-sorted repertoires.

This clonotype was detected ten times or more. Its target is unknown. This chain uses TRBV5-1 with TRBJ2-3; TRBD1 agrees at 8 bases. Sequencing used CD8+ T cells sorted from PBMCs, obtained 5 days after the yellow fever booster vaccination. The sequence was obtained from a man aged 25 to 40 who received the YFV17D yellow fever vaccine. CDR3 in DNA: TGCGCCAGCAGCCCTGGACAGGGTGCAGATACGCAGTATTTT. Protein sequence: CASSPGQGADTQYF.